A single T cell receptor (beta chain) is shown here with its context. Survey-level TCR beta sequencing used the immunoSEQ assay. Data came from immunoSEQ multiplex PCR; TCRdb stores just in-frame clones and leaves some out. The sample includes 45,000 to 60,000 clones, more than 85% of them seen just once. Between the trimmed V and J ends, which lost 8 bases and 3 bases, there was a span of 16 bases. CDR1 and CDR2 (germline): MNHEY, SVGAGI. The CDR3 spans 14 residues. The chain links TRBV6-5 to TRBJ1-1; D uncertain. This receptor was identified in a man in his forties with rheumatoid arthritis. The sample taken for sequencing was PBMCs. CDR3 sequence: CASLRNGRYTEAFF. DNA of the CDR3: TGTGCCAGCCTCCGGAACGGTCGGTACACTGAAGCTTTCTTT.